This T cell receptor beta chain was found in a study of CXCR3-negative and CXCR3-positive naive CD8 T cells. TRB cDNA libraries were made by UMI-labeled 5' RACE. TCRdb re-called the 5' RACE reads and catalogs CDR3 proteins one per entry, DNA excluded. The listing contains over 95,000 distinct CDR3 sequences. Overall study results and limits: For CXCR3-positive naive cells, TRB CDR3s were more hydrophobic than those of CXCR3-negative naive cells.

This CDR3 has 14 amino acids. Germline CDR1 and CDR2: MDHEN and SYDVKM. As concerns this clonotype: The antigen is unknown.

The chain links TRBV28 to TRBJ1-2; checking the TCRdb D call of TRBD1 is not possible without DNA. Sequencing used naive CXCR3+ CD8+ T cells from blood. Subset: CD45RO-CCR7+CD27+CD95- naive CD8+ T cells expressing CXCR3 (TNR3+). This clonotype originated in a human donor in good health. Some clones in this sample may be carry-over from other donors' samples. The CDR3 protein is CASALQGGNYGYTF.